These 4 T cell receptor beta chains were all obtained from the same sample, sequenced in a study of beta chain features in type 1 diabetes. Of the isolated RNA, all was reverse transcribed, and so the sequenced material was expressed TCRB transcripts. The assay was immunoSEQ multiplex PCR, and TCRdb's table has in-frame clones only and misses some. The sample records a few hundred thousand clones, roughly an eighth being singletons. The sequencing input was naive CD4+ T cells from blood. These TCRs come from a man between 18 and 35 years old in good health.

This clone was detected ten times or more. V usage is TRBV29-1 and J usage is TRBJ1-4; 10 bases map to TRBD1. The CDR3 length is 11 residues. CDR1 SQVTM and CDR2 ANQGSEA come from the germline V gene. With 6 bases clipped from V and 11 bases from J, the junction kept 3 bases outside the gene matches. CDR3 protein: CSVGTGEKLFF. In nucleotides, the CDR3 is TGCAGCGTGGGGACAGGGGAGAAACTGTTTTTT.

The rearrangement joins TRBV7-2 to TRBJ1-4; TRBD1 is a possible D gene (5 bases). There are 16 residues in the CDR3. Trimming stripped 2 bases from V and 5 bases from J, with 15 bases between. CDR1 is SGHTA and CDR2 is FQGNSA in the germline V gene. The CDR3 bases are TGTGCCAGCAGCTTAAGTCTAAGGACACAGAATGAAAAACTGTTTTTT. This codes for CASSLSLRTQNEKLFF.

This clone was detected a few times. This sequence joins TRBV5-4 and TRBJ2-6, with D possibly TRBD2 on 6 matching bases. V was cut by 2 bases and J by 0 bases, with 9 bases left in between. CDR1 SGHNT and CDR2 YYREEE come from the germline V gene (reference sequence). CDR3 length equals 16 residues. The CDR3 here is CASSFGGSSGANVLTF. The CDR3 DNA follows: TGTGCCAGCAGCTTTGGAGGGAGCTCTGGGGCCAACGTCCTGACTTTC. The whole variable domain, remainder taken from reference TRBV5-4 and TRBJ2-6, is ETGVTQSPTHLIKTRGQQVTLRCSSQSGHNTVSWYQQALGQGPQFIFQYYREEENGRGNFPPRFSGLQFPNYSSELNVNALELDDSALYLCASSFGGSSGANVLTFGAGSRLTVL.

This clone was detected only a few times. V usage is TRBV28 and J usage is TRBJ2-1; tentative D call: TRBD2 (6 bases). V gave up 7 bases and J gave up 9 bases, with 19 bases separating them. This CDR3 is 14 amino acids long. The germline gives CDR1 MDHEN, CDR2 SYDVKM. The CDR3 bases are TGTGCCAGCAAGAAATCCCGACTAGTTTCTGAGCAGTTCTTC. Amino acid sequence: CASKKSRLVSEQFF.